This T cell receptor (beta chain) was sequenced for a study of blood T cell repertoires in COVID-19 (dated by TCRdb to the early 2020s). Regarding the research as a whole: Samples from collaborators originated in the United States, Italy and Spain and spanned both the acute and convalescent phases of COVID-19. The prospective study material was composed of cDNA or gDNA derived from T cells, B-cell-depleted T cells, or PBMCs. The samples were drawn from the first 160 participants of the ongoing ImmuneRACE study and from over 950 subjects provided by 6 global collaborators. Deeply sampled blood TCRbeta repertoires from subjects exposed to, actively infected with, or recovered from COVID-19 were included in the dataset. A de-identified subject ID, COVID-19 status, age in years and sex were almost always included in the sample metadata. HLA class I and class II types, where available, came from metadata supplied by the sample provider rather than from assay-based typing. A freely available public database, intended as a resource for researchers studying the immune response to SARS-CoV-2, is where the repertoires were released.

Inclusive of the bounding cysteine and phenylalanine, the CDR3 is 14 residues long. Only the CDR3 DNA stays, 42 bases, in frame from base 1. Per the germline V gene, SNHLY is the CDR1 and FYNNEI is the CDR2. V gives up 3 bases and J gives up 0 bases, and the segment between their germline ends measures 9 bases. As concerns this clone: The clone's antigen remains unknown. Per-base quality was not reported, and no clone a single base away is much larger than it.

The paper's findings and limits, for the study overall: The quantity of clinical and demographic metadata differed by source and by participant and was supplied without curation.

TCRbeta CDR3 regions were amplified from genomic DNA using the immunoSEQ Assay, a bias-controlled multiplex PCR. The paper's processing steps were these. Within the assay, amplification of reference gene primers was used to estimate how many nucleated cells each sample contained. To quantify the absolute abundance of each unique TCRbeta CDR3 rearrangement, sequence reads were collapsed and filtered. For each sample, productive Simpson clonality was calculated by taking the square root of Simpson's diversity index across productive rearrangements. The clones in this table, taken by TCRdb from immuneACCESS, are in-frame only. Not every clone is retained; where verified, under half of the shortfall comes from an unresolved V gene, and the cause of the rest is unknown. D and trimming come from the DNA, and the V and J calls and clone size come from that table. For this sample there are approximately 210,000 clones; roughly four fifths appear just once. The ten most abundant clones make up approximately 3.1% of the sample.

Enrolling through a virtual design, the prospective study's participants ranged in age from about 18 to 89 years and lived across 20 to 30 United States geographic areas. To assign participants to cohorts, the prospective study relied on clinical history that participants themselves reported in a screening survey and a study questionnaire. ImmuneRACE Cohort 3 recovered participants were defined by two consecutive negative NP/OP PCR tests, healthcare professional clearance, or symptom resolution. Mobile phlebotomists in the prospective study collected whole blood, serum and a nasopharyngeal or oropharyngeal swab from every participant. Prospective study participants could optionally give additional blood draws and questionnaires over an approximately 2-month period. Before DNA extraction, blood samples from the prospective study were shipped at room temperature or frozen.

The rearranged chain carries TRBV2 and TRBJ2-7, with no confidently assigned D gene. The sequenced sample was PBMCs or T cells enriched from blood (not recorded which). This receptor was obtained from an older woman who had recovered from COVID-19. CDR3 protein: CASSELANSYEQYF. The DNA sequence reads TGTGCCAGCAGTGAGTTAGCCAACTCCTACGAGCAGTACTTC.